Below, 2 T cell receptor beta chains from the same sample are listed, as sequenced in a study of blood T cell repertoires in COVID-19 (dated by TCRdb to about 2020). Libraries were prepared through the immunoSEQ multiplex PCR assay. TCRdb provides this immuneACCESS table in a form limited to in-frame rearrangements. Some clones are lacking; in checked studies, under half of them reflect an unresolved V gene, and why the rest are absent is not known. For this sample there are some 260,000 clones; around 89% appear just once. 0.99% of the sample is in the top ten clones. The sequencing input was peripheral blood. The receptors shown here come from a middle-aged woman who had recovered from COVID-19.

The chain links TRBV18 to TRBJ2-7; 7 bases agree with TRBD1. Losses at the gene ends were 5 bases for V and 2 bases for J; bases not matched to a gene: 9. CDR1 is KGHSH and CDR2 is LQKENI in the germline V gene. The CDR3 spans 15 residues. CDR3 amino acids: CASSKNRGETYEQYF. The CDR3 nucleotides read TGTGCCAGCTCAAAAAACAGGGGCGAAACCTACGAGCAGTACTTC.

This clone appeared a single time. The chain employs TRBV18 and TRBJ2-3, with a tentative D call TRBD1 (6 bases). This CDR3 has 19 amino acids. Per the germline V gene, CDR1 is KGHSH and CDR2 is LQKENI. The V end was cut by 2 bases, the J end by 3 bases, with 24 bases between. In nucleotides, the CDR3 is TGTGCCAGCTCACCAACACCGGGTGCCCAGGGGTTGGGGACAGATACGCAGTATTTT. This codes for CASSPTPGAQGLGTDTQYF. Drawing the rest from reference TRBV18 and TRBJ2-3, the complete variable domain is NAGVMQNPRHLVRRRGQEARLRCSPMKGHSHVYWYRQLPEEGLKFMVYLQKENIIDESGMPKERFSAEFPKEGPSILRIQQVVRGDSAAYFCASSPTPGAQGLGTDTQYFGPGTRLTVL.